Shown below are 32 T cell receptor beta chains from a single sample sequenced in a study of T cells in localized non-small cell lung cancer. Only in-frame clones appear in the TCRdb table, and some are missing; sequencing was by immunoSEQ multiplex PCR. Among just over 4,000 clones, around 40% were seen once, and the ten largest hold 5.5% to 6%. The sample here was lung tumor tissue, taken before any cancer treatment. The receptors come from a woman aged 35 to 69 with stage I lung adenocarcinoma.

This clone came up a few times. The genes are TRBV28 and TRBJ1-4, with D hard to call. CDR3 length equals 15 residues. V lost 1 base to trimming and J lost 8 bases, with 14 bases between them. CDR1 and CDR2 (germline): MDHEN, SYDVKM. This chain's CDR3 is CASSLFRPVSEKLFF. CDR3 bases: TGTGCCAGCAGTTTATTCAGGCCCGTGAGCGAAAAACTGTTTTTT.

The chain employs TRBV11-3 and TRBJ2-1; TRBD2 agrees at 7 bases. The CDR3 consists of 16 residues. Trimming took 4 bases from V and 7 from J; bases not matched to a gene: 13. Germline-derived CDR1 and CDR2 are SGHNT and YENEEA. CDR3 region: CASSSYGGKVWNEQFF. CDR3 in DNA: TGTGCCAGCAGCTCCTACGGGGGGAAGGTTTGGAATGAGCAGTTCTTC.

The chain is built from TRBV18 and TRBJ2-5; 10 nucleotides align to TRBD1. Germline loops: CDR1 KGHSH, CDR2 LQKENI. The CDR3 is 14 residues long. V dropped 4 bases and J dropped 5; count of bases not matched to a gene: 4. CDR3: CASSRQGAGETQYF. The CDR3 DNA follows: TGTGCCAGCTCACGACAGGGGGCTGGGGAGACCCAGTACTTC. Full variable domain (outside the CDR3, taken from reference TRBV18 and TRBJ2-5): NAGVMQNPRHLVRRRGQEARLRCSPMKGHSHVYWYRQLPEEGLKFMVYLQKENIIDESGMPKERFSAEFPKEGPSILRIQQVVRGDSAAYFCASSRQGAGETQYFGPGTRLLVL.

This clone was observed a handful of times. The chain links TRBV9 to TRBJ2-2; no clear D. V dropped 6 bases and J dropped 1 base, with 7 bases sitting between them. Germline CDR1 reads SGDLS; CDR2 reads YYNGEE. The CDR3 spans 13 residues. The CDR3 DNA follows: TGTGCCAGCAAGCAGGAGAACACCGGGGAGCTGTTTTTT. This sequence encodes CASKQENTGELFF.

By share of the sample, this clone is medium-sized (0.01 to 0.1%). The chain employs TRBV11-3 and TRBJ2-2, with 10 bases aligning to TRBD1. With 3 bases clipped from V and 4 bases from J, the junction kept 2 bases outside the gene matches. The CDR3 length is 15 residues. Germline CDR1 reads SGHNT; CDR2 reads YENEEA. CDR3 amino acids: CASSFRTGGTGELFF. The CDR3 DNA is TGTGCCAGCAGCTTTCGGACAGGGGGCACCGGGGAGCTGTTTTTT.

V gene TRBV11-3 combines with J gene TRBJ1-3; perhaps TRBD1 as D (5 bases). Between the trimmed V and J ends, which lost 5 bases and 4 bases, there was a span of 12 bases. This CDR3 comprises 14 residues. Germline assignment: CDR1 SGHNT and CDR2 YENEEA. The CDR3 loop is CASSIQGSGNTIYF. In DNA form, the CDR3 reads TGTGCCAGCAGCATTCAGGGCTCAGGAAACACCATATATTTT.

V and J are TRBV29-1 and TRBJ1-4, with 8 bases fitting TRBD1. CDR3 size: 16 residues. Germline CDR1 SQVTM, CDR2 ANQGSEA. Trimming cost V 6 bases and J 11 bases; bases outside gene matches: 20. CDR3 nucleotide sequence: TGCAGCGTGCCGGCAGGGGGCGGGAGTGGGATGAAGAAACTGTTTTTT. Protein product: CSVPAGGGSGMKKLFF.

By share of the sample, this clone is medium-sized. The gene calls are TRBV6-8 and TRBJ2-7, with 8 bases fitting TRBD2. After removal of 6 bases from V and 1 base from J, the junction contained 8 bases not matched to a gene. CDR1 and CDR2 from the germline V gene are MNHGY and SAAAGT. This CDR3 comprises 15 residues. This CDR3 is CASRDREGGSYEQYF. Here the CDR3 DNA reads TGTGCCAGCAGGGATCGGGAGGGCGGATCCTACGAGCAGTACTTC.

By sample share, this clone is medium-sized. V and J are TRBV11-3 and TRBJ1-4; TRBD1 agrees at 8 bases. The CDR3 totals 15 residues. The V segment lost 5 bases and the J segment 8 bases; nucleotides outside the gene matches: 10. The germline V gene has CDR1 SGHNT and CDR2 YENEEA. CDR3 sequence: CASSLDRVGGEKLFF. The CDR3 DNA reads as TGTGCCAGCAGCCTGGACAGGGTAGGAGGAGAAAAACTGTTTTTT.

V and J are TRBV18 and TRBJ2-7, with 8 bases that match TRBD2. This CDR3 comprises 15 residues. The trim removed 3 bases at V and 3 bases at J, leaving 7 bases unmatched. Germline V CDR1 and CDR2: KGHSH, LQKENI. DNA of the CDR3: TGTGCCAGCTCACCGGCGGGGGGCCCCCTCTACGAGCAGTACTTC. This translates into CASSPAGGPLYEQYF.

By share, this clone counts as medium-sized (0.01 to 0.1%). The chain joins TRBV6-8 to TRBJ2-2; D possibly corresponds to TRBD1 (6 bases). V lost 4 bases and J 6 bases, leaving 18 bases between the germline ends. From germline, CDR1 is MNHGY and CDR2 SAAAGT. The CDR3 extends over 16 amino acids. CDR3 bases: TGTGCCAGCAGTTTCCTATTCCAGGGGAGCGCCGGGGAGCTGTTTTTT. Its translation: CASSFLFQGSAGELFF.

This clone was observed a few times. The chain couples TRBV6-8 to TRBJ2-6; D possibly corresponds to TRBD2 (8 bases). Per the germline V gene, CDR1 is MNHGY and CDR2 is SAAAGT. The V gene lost 5 bases and the J gene lost 0 bases, with 20 bases spanning the gap. The CDR3 is made up of 19 amino acids. The CDR3 protein is CASSAREGAFTSGANVLTF. The CDR3 DNA reads as TGTGCCAGCAGTGCCCGGGAGGGGGCTTTCACCTCTGGGGCCAACGTCCTGACTTTC.

The chain links TRBV11-3 to TRBJ1-1, with D perhaps TRBD1 (5 bases). V was shortened by 5 bases and J by 1 base, with 11 bases between the two germline ends. Germline V lookup: CDR1 SGHNT, CDR2 YENEEA. This CDR3 is 14 amino acids long. The CDR3 protein is CASSPAGKNTEAFF. In nucleotides, the CDR3 is TGTGCCAGCAGCCCCGCAGGGAAGAACACTGAAGCTTTCTTT. Full variable domain (missing parts from reference TRBV11-3 and TRBJ1-1): EAGVVQSPRYKIIEKKQPVAFWCNPISGHNTLYWYLQNLGQGPELLIRYENEEAVDDSQLPKDRFSAERLKGVDSTLKIQPAELGDSAVYLCASSPAGKNTEAFFGQGTRLTVV.

This clone is judged medium-sized. The rearrangement links TRBV11-3 to TRBJ1-5; D may be TRBD1 (6 bases). V was trimmed by 3 bases and J by 6 bases, leaving 15 bases between them. Germline CDR1 SGHNT, CDR2 YENEEA. The length of the CDR3 is 15 residues. CDR3 bases: TGTGCCAGCAGCTTGGGCAGGGGCACTCGTCAGCCCCAGCATTTT. It specifies CASSLGRGTRQPQHF.

This clone was observed a single time. The V gene is TRBV15, the J gene TRBJ2-3, with TRBD1 matching over 8 bases. The CDR3 length is 15 residues. V gave up 1 base and J gave up 4 bases; unmatched junction bases: 4. CDR1 and CDR2 from the germline V gene are LNHNV and YYDKDF (reference sequence). The CDR3 reads CATSRGTGHADTQYF. CDR3 sequence (DNA): TGTGCCACCAGCAGAGGGACAGGGCACGCAGATACGCAGTATTTT.

This clone was observed a few times. The V and J genes are TRBV29-1 and TRBJ2-7; tentative D call: TRBD2 (7 bases). CDR1 is SQVTM and CDR2 is ANQGSEA in the germline V gene. Trimming shortened V by 4 bases and J by 6 bases, and 13 bases separated the two germline ends. The CDR3 has 12 amino acids. This CDR3 reads CSVGQGGGEQYF. The CDR3 DNA reads TGCAGCGTTGGGCAGGGAGGGGGCGAGCAGTACTTC.

Note on this clone: Other DNA sequences within the sample encode an identical CDR3. The chain couples TRBV9 to TRBJ2-1; no definite D call. The germline V and J ends were trimmed by 5 bases and 9 bases, with 21 bases remaining between them. In germline, CDR1 is SGDLS, CDR2 YYNGEE. The CDR3 runs 15 residues. CDR3 in amino acids: CASSSRFQTQGEQFF. CDR3 DNA: TGTGCCAGCAGTTCAAGGTTTCAGACACAAGGTGAGCAGTTCTTC.

The chain carries TRBV9 and TRBJ2-1; D gene ambiguous. The CDR3 sequence is 15 residues long. V lost 2 bases, J lost 0 bases, and 9 bases lay in between. CDR1 and CDR2 from the germline V gene are SGDLS and YYNGEE. The CDR3 spells CASSVYQSSYNEQFF. The CDR3 bases are TGTGCCAGCAGCGTCTACCAGAGCTCCTACAATGAGCAGTTCTTC. The full variable domain, completed using reference TRBV9 and TRBJ2-1, is DSGVTQTPKHLITATGQRVTLRCSPRSGDLSVYWYQQSLDQGLQFLIQYYNGEERAKGNILERFSAQQFPDLHSELNLSSLELGDSALYFCASSVYQSSYNEQFFGPGTRLTVL.

The J gene is TRBJ2-1, the V gene TRBV14, with TRBD1 as a possible D gene (6 bases). With 4 bases removed from V and 5 bases from J, the gap between germline ends came to 12 bases. Germline V CDR1 and CDR2: SGHDN, FVKESK. This CDR3 is built from 14 residues. The CDR3 region is CASSPGARNNEQFF. The CDR3 DNA is TGTGCCAGCAGCCCAGGGGCAAGGAACAATGAGCAGTTCTTC. The full variable domain, rest sourced from reference TRBV14 and TRBJ2-1, is EAGVTQFPSHSVIEKGQTVTLRCDPISGHDNLYWYRRVMGKEIKFLLHFVKESKQDESGMPNNRFLAERTGGTYSTLKVQPAELEDSGVYFCASSPGARNNEQFFGPGTRLTVL.

This clone was recorded a few times. The chain has TRBV14 and TRBJ2-1, with 7 bases aligning to TRBD2. Germline V CDR1 and CDR2: SGHDN, FVKESK. This CDR3 is built from 16 residues. The junction had 16 bases not matched to a gene; V was cut back by 4 bases and J by 10 bases. As DNA, the CDR3 is TGTGCCAGCAGCCCTATCGCGGGCGGGAGCATCAGGGAGCAGTTCTTC. It codes for CASSPIAGGSIREQFF.

V and J are TRBV28 and TRBJ1-2; 7 bases map to TRBD1. There are 14 residues in the CDR3. From germline, CDR1 is MDHEN and CDR2 SYDVKM. V lost 1 base and J lost 2; bases outside the gene matches: 1. The CDR3 region has the DNA TGTGCCAGCAGTTTATTACAGGGGAACTATGGCTACACCTTC. The encoded protein is CASSLLQGNYGYTF.

The rearrangement joins TRBV30 to TRBJ1-1; D is uncertain. V shed 0 bases and J shed 7 bases, with 6 bases lying between them. Germline V gene lookup returns CDR1 GTSNPN and CDR2 SVGIG (reference sequence). This CDR3 is 11 amino acids long. The CDR3 loop is CAWSVQSEAFF. In DNA, the CDR3 is TGTGCCTGGAGTGTCCAGAGTGAAGCTTTCTTT.

This clone occurred a few times. The CDR3 loop is CASSDDPTSGINEQYF. The CDR3 coding sequence is TGTGCCAGCAGCGACGACCCGACTAGCGGGATCAACGAGCAGTACTTC. The gene calls are TRBV9 and TRBJ2-7; 11 nucleotides agree with TRBD2. J gave up 5 bases and V 3 bases, and 10 bases lay outside the gene matches. The CDR3 is made up of 16 amino acids. Germline CDR1 is SGDLS and CDR2 is YYNGEE.

This clone has just a few counts. The rearrangement joins TRBV6-8 to TRBJ2-7, with D perhaps TRBD1 or TRBD2 (6 bases each). V lost 5 bases and J lost 11, with 19 bases in between. Per germline, CDR1 MNHGY and CDR2 SAAAGT. The length of the CDR3 is 13 residues. CDR3: CASSTGTPERKYF. The CDR3 nucleotides read TGTGCCAGCAGTACAGGGACTCCCGAAAGGAAGTACTTC.

Only a few counts were recorded for this clone. The rearrangement joins TRBV5-1 to TRBJ2-5; D is unresolved. The germline V gene encodes CDR1 SGHRS and CDR2 YFSETQ. This CDR3 spans 17 amino acids. V was clipped by 0 bases and J by 2 bases, with 17 bases between them. The CDR3 DNA follows: TGCGCCAGCAGCTTGGAGGCGGTGGGCAGCAGTCAAGAGACCCAGTACTTC. Translation gives CASSLEAVGSSQETQYF.

V usage is TRBV5-1 and J usage is TRBJ2-2; D is possibly TRBD2 (5 bases). The V end lost 4 bases, the J end lost 3 bases, and 16 bases lay between the germline ends. This CDR3 has 16 amino acids. The V gene's germline CDR1 is SGHRS and CDR2 YFSETQ. DNA for the CDR3: TGCGCCAGCAGCCCCTTGGGGAGCGGATACACCGGGGAGCTGTTTTTT. Translation gives CASSPLGSGYTGELFF.

This chain connects TRBV9 to TRBJ2-4; D may correspond to TRBD1 or TRBD2 (5 bases each). The V and J ends lost 5 bases and 6 bases respectively, with 12 bases between them. Germline values: CDR1 SGDLS, CDR2 YYNGEE. The CDR3 spans 13 residues. Written as DNA, the CDR3 is TGTGCCAGCAGGCAGGGACCAAGAAACATTCAGTACTTC. It codes for CASRQGPRNIQYF.

V and J are TRBV28 and TRBJ2-7; no definite D call. The CDR3 covers 12 residues. V dropped 6 bases and J dropped 6 bases, with 12 bases sitting between them. The V gene's germline CDR1 is MDHEN and CDR2 SYDVKM. The CDR3 here is CASSLLLGEQYF. DNA of the CDR3: TGTGCCAGCAGCCTCCTTTTGGGCGAGCAGTACTTC.

This chain uses TRBV28 with TRBJ1-4; D uncertain. The V gene's germline CDR1 is MDHEN and CDR2 SYDVKM. This CDR3 has 17 residues. With 4 bases removed from V and 7 bases from J, the gap between germline ends came to 22 bases. The CDR3 loop is CASSSTLGVGLGEKLFF. In DNA form, the CDR3 reads TGTGCCAGCAGTTCGACATTGGGAGTCGGCCTTGGTGAAAAACTGTTTTTT.

The V call is TRBV19, the J call TRBJ2-3; 7 bases line up with TRBD2. The V gene's germline CDR1 is LNHDA and CDR2 SQIVND (reference sequence). This CDR3 spans 16 amino acids. V dropped 5 bases and J dropped 4; count of bases not matched to a gene: 12. For the CDR3, the DNA is TGTGCCAGTAGTCCCCATTGGCGGGAGTATCCAGATACGCAGTATTTT. It yields the protein CASSPHWREYPDTQYF.

The chain uses TRBV6-1 and TRBJ2-3; 7 bases match TRBD2. Germline loops: CDR1 MNHNS, CDR2 SASEGT. The ends lost 1 base at V and 4 bases at J; junction bases unmatched: 5. There are 15 residues in the CDR3. DNA of the CDR3: TGTGCCAGCAGTGAAGAGGCGGGGAGGGCAGATACGCAGTATTTT. This encodes CASSEEAGRADTQYF.

This clone qualifies as medium-sized. The chain carries TRBV6-8 and TRBJ2-1, with D perhaps matching TRBD2 (5 bases). Per the germline V gene, CDR1 is MNHGY and CDR2 is SAAAGT. The CDR3 has 16 residues. The V and J ends lost 11 bases and 5 bases respectively, with 25 bases between them. The CDR3 region is CASGDITRGTNNEQFF. In DNA, the CDR3 is TGTGCCTCCGGAGACATCACTCGGGGAACAAACAATGAGCAGTTCTTC.